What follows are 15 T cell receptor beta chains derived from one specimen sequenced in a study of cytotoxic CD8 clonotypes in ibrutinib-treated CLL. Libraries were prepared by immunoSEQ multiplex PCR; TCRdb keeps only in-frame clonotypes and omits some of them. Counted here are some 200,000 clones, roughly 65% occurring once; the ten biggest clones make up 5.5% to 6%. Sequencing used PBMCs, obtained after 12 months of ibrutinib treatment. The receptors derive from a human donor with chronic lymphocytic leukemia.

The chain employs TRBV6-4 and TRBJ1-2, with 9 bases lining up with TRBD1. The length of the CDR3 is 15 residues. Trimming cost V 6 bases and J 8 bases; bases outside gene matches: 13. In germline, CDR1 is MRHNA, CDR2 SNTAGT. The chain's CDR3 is CASRLRDRENYGYTF. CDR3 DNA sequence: TGTGCCAGCAGACTCCGGGACAGGGAAAATTACGGCTACACCTTC.

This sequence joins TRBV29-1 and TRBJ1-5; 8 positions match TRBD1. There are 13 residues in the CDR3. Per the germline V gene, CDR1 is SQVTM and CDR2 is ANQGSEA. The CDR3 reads CTRQGSGNQPQHF. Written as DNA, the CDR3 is TGCACCCGACAGGGGAGTGGCAATCAGCCCCAGCATTTT.

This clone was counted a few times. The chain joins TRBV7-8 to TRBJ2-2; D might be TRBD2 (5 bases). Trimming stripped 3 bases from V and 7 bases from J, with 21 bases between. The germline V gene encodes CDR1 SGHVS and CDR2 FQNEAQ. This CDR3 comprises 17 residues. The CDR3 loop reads CASSFTLGGSSGGELFF. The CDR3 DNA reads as TGTGCCAGCAGCTTCACTCTGGGCGGGTCCTCGGGCGGGGAGCTGTTTTTT.

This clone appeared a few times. DNA of the CDR3: TGTGCCAGCAGCTTAGGGGTGGGACAGGCCTACGAGCAGTACTTC. Amino acid sequence: CASSLGVGQAYEQYF. The rearrangement joins TRBV7-6 to TRBJ2-7; 8 positions match TRBD1. The CDR3 sequence is 15 residues long. CDR1 SGHVS and CDR2 FNYEAQ come from the germline V gene. V was clipped by 1 base and J by 2 bases; unmatched bases: 4.

The CDR3 sequence is CASSYSGSTAYEQYF. Written as DNA, the CDR3 is TGTGCCAGCAGCTATAGCGGGTCGACAGCCTACGAGCAGTACTTC. This rearrangement joins TRBV11-2 to TRBJ2-7; 7 nucleotides line up with TRBD2. CDR1 is SGHAT and CDR2 is FQNNGV in the germline V gene. The CDR3 runs to 15 residues. Trimming at V came to 4 bases and at J to 2 bases, leaving 8 bases not matched to a gene.

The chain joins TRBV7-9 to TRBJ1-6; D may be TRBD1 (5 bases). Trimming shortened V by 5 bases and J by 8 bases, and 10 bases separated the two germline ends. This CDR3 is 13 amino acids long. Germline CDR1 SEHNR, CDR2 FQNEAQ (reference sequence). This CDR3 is CASSRRGDSPLHF. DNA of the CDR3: TGTGCCAGCAGCAGGAGAGGGGATTCACCCCTCCACTTT.

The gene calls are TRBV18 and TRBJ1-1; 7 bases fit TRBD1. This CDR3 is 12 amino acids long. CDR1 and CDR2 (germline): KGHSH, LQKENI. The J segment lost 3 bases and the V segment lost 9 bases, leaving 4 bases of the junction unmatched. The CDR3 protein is CASSTGDTEAFF. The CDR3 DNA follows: TGTGCCAGTTCAACAGGGGACACTGAAGCTTTCTTT.

The CDR3 here is CASDSGQGASYEQYF. The CDR3, as DNA: TGTGCCAGCGATTCCGGACAGGGGGCTTCCTACGAGCAGTACTTC. V and J are TRBV19 and TRBJ2-7; 11 nucleotides line up with TRBD1. This CDR3 has 15 amino acids. The V gene's germline CDR1 is LNHDA and CDR2 SQIVND (reference sequence). With V trimmed by 9 bases and J by 1 base, 8 bases remained unmatched.

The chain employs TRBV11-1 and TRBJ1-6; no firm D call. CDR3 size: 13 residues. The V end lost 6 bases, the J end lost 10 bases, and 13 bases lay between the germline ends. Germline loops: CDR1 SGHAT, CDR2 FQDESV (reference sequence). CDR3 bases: TGTGCCAGCAGTTCCCGCGGAGACTCACCCCTCCACTTT. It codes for CASSSRGDSPLHF.

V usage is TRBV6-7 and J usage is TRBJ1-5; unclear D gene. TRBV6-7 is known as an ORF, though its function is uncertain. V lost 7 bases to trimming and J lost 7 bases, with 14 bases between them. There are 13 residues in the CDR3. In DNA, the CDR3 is TGTGCCAGCAAAAGTACCCAGGACCAGCCCCAGCATTTT. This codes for CASKSTQDQPQHF.

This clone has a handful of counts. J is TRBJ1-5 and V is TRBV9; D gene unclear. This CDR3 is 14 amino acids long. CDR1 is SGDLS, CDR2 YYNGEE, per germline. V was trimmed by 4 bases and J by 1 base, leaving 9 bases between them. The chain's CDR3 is CASSPDGSNQPQHF. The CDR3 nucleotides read TGTGCCAGCAGCCCCGATGGGAGCAATCAGCCCCAGCATTTT.

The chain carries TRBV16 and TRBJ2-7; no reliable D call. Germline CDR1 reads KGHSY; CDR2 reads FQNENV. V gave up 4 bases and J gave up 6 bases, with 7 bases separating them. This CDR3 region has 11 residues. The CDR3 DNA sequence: TGTGCCAGCAGCCTGGACGCCGAGCAGTACTTC. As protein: CASSLDAEQYF.

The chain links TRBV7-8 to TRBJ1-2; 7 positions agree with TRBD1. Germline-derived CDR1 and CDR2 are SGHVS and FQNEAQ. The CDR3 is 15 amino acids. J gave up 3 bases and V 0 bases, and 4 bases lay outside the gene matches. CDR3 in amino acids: CASSLATGYDYGYTF. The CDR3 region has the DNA TGTGCCAGCAGCTTAGCGACAGGGTATGACTATGGCTACACCTTC.

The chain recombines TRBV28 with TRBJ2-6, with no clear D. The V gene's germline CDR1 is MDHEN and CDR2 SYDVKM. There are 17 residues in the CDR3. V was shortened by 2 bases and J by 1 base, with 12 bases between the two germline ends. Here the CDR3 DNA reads TGTGCCAGCAGTTTACTCCTCCCCGGATCTGGGGCCAACGTCCTGACTTTC. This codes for CASSLLLPGSGANVLTF.

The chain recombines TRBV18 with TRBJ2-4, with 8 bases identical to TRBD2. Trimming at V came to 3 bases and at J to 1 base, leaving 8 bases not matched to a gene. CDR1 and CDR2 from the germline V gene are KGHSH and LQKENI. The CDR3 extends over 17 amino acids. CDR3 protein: CASSPGLELGAKNIQYF. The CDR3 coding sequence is TGTGCCAGCTCACCGGGACTAGAATTGGGGGCCAAAAACATTCAGTACTTC.